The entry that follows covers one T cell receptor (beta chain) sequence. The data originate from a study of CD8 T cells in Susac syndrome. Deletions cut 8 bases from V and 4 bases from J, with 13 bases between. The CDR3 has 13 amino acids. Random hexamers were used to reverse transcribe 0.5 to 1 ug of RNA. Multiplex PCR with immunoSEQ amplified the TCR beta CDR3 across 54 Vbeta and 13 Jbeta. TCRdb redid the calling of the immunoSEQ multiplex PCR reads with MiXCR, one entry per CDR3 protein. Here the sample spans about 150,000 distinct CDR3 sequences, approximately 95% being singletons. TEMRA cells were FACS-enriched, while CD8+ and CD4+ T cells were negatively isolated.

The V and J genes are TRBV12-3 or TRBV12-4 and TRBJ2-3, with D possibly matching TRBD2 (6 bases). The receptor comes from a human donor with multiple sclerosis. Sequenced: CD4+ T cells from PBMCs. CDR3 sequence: CASLWRGADTQYF. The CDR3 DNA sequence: TGTGCCAGCCTCTGGAGGGGTGCAGATACGCAGTATTTT.